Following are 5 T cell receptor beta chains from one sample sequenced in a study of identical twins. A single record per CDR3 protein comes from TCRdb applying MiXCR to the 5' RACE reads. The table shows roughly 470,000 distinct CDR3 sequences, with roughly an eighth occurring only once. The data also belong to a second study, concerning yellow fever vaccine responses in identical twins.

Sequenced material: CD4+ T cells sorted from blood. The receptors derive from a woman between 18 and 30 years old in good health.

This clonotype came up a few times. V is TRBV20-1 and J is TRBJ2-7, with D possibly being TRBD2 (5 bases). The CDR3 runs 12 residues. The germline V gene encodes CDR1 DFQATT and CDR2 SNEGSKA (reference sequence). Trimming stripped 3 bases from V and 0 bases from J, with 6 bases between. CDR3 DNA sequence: TGCAGTGCTAGCAGCGGCTCCTACGAGCAGTACTTC. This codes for CSASSGSYEQYF.

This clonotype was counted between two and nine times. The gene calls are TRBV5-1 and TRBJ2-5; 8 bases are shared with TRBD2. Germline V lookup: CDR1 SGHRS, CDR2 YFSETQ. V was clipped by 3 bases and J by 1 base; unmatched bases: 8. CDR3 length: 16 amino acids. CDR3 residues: CASSWGERERQETQYF. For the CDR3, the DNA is TGCGCCAGCAGCTGGGGGGAGCGGGAGCGCCAAGAGACCCAGTACTTC.

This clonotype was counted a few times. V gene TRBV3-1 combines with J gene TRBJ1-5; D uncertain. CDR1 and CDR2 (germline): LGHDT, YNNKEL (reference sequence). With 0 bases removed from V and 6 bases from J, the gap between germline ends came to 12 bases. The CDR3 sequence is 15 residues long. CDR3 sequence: CASSQDPGLGQPQHF. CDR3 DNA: TGTGCCAGCAGCCAAGATCCGGGATTAGGTCAGCCCCAGCATTTT.

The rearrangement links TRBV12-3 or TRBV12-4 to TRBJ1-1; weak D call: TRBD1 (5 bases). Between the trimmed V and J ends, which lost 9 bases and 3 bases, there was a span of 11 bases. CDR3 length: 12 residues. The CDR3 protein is CASSGPHTEAFF. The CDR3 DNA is TGTGCCAGTTCGGGACCTCACACTGAAGCTTTCTTT.

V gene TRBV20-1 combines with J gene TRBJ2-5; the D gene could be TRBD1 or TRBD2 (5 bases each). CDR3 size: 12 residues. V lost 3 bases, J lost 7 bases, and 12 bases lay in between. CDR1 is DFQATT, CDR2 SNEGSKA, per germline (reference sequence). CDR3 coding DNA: TGCAGTGCTAGGGGTTCTGGGGGGACCCAGTACTTC. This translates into CSARGSGGTQYF.